This T cell receptor (beta chain) was captured by sequencing in a study of early T cells in non-severe SARS-CoV-2 infection. The protocol attached unique molecular identifiers to individual cDNA molecules. TCRdb recomputed calls from the 5' RACE reads with MiXCR, one row per CDR3 protein. The sample lists 100,000 to 150,000 distinct CDR3 sequences, more than 13% occurring once. Sequencing used whole blood. The receptor was isolated from an adult who was a healthcare worker with PCR-confirmed SARS-CoV-2 infection or an uninfected control (not recorded which).

The CDR3 region has the DNA TGTGCCAGCAGTCCGCTTGGGGGGACGGGCGAGCAGTACTTC. It encodes CASSPLGGTGEQYF. The chain combines TRBV27 with TRBJ2-7, with a tentative D call TRBD2 (6 bases). There are 14 residues in the CDR3. Germline V lookup: CDR1 MNHEY, CDR2 SMNVEV (reference sequence). The germline V and J ends were trimmed by 5 bases and 6 bases, with 17 bases remaining between them.